The clone carrying this T cell receptor beta chain showed up many times. The antigen remains unidentified. Disease duration under 2 months; hyperthyroidism patients were aged 18 to 65. Clinical symptoms, serum thyroxine, TRAb, thyroid ultrasound and orbital computed tomography informed diagnoses. Around 9.8 ml fresh peripheral blood yielded the PBMCs. This specimen belongs to a study of T cells in Graves' hyperthyroidism and ophthalmopathy. Germline lookup yields CDR1 MDHEN and CDR2 SYDVKM. This CDR3 has 16 amino acids. Losses at the gene ends were 4 bases for V and 8 bases for J; bases not matched to a gene: 14. Amplification yielded TCR beta CDR3 regions, with RNA transcripts as the source. HTBI primers were used for first-round RT-PCR of the TCR CDR3. TCRdb independently ran MiXCR on the multiplex PCR reads; one entry per CDR3 protein. Of 350,000 to 400,000 distinct CDR3 sequences in the sample, about 16% were seen once.

Study-wide findings and caveats: Most clonotypes expanded in thyroid above 0.001 were likewise present in blood.

V and J are TRBV28 and TRBJ2-3; 8 nucleotides align to TRBD1. Sequencing was performed on blood. This clonotype was obtained from a woman in her 30s with Graves' hyperthyroidism. For the CDR3, the DNA is TGTGCCAGCAGTTCCCGATTGGGACAGGTGACATCTACGCAGTATTTT. Amino acids: CASSSRLGQVTSTQYF.